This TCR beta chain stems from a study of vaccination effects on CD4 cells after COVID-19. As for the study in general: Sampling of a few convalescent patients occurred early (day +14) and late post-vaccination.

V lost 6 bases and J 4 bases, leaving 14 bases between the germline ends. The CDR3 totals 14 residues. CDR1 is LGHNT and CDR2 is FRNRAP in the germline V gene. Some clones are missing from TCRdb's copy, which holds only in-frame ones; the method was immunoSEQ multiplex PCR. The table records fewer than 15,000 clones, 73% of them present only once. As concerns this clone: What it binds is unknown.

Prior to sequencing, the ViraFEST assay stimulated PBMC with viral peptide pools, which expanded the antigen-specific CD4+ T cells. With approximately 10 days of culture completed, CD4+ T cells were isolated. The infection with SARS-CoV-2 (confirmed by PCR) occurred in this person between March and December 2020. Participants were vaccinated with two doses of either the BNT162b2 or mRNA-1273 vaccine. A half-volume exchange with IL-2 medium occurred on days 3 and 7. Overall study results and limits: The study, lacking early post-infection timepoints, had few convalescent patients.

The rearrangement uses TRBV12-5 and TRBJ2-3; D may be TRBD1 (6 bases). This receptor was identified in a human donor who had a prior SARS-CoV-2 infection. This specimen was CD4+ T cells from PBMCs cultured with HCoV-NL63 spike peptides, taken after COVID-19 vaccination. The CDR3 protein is CASGSQQGPDTQYF. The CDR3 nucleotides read TGTGCTAGTGGCAGTCAACAGGGTCCAGATACGCAGTATTTT.